This T cell receptor beta chain was found in a study of OX40 agonist ivuxolimab in advanced cancers. Study-wide context: Ivuxolimab, which targeted the costimulatory receptor OX40 (CD134), was an agonistic, fully human IgG2 monoclonal antibody. Patients were allowed to have had prior anti-PD-1, anti-PD-L1 or anti-CTLA-4 therapy, and approximately 40% of the dose-escalation patients had been treated with checkpoint inhibitors. Partial responses were achieved by three dose-escalation patients, of whom one had hepatocellular carcinoma and two had cutaneous melanoma. Intravenous ivuxolimab was administered to patients every 2 weeks at six dose levels: 0.01, 0.1, 0.3, 1.5, 3 and 10 mg/kg. Of the roughly 52 dose-escalation patients, hepatocellular carcinoma was present in around 20, melanoma in approximately 15, renal cell carcinoma in 9 and head and neck cancer in 9. Peripheral TCRbeta sequencing aimed to test whether ivuxolimab altered TCR sequence diversity and caused clonal T-cell expansion. The paper covers the monotherapy dose-escalation part of the phase I ivuxolimab trial, which included N ≈ 57 patients. In the dose-escalation cohort, over 65% of patients were male, and the mean age was about 55 years, with a range of 23 to 79. Results the study describes overall, beyond this receptor: At doses of 0.1 to 3.0 mg/kg, clonal expansion of both CD4+ and CD8+ blood T cells was observed from baseline to week 6. Antigen specificity was not determined for the clonally expanded peripheral T cells. Low levels of normalized T-cell clonal expansion were also seen in some patients who did not respond. After ivuxolimab, more expanded clones were found on average in CD8+ T cells than in CD4+ T cells. In partial responders in the 0.1-3.0 mg/kg groups, normalized peripheral clonal expansion was found to be among the lowest, especially among CD8+ T cells.

The CDR3, cysteine through phenylalanine, is 18 amino acids long. CDR3 DNA is the only sequence kept; it has 54 bases, read in frame from the first base. V is cut back by 8 bases and J by 1 base, with 16 bases in the junction unmatched. Looking up the germline V gene (reference sequence) yields CDR1 MNHEY and CDR2 SMNVEV. Patients with a history of autoimmune disease or receiving systemic immunosuppression were excluded from the trial. Peripheral blood for TCR sequencing was collected from all dose cohorts at baseline, on cycle 4 day 1, and on cycle 7 day 1. Samples came from an open-label, multicenter, first-in-human phase I dose-escalation trial of ivuxolimab. Adults with locally advanced or metastatic head and neck squamous cell, hepatocellular, melanoma or renal cell carcinoma were enrolled in the trial. Before TCR sequencing, CD4+ and CD8+ T cells were separately sorted from peripheral blood.

In regard to this clone: Its antigen is still unknown. No base quality information exists; no much larger clone differs at one position.

Genomic DNA was extracted from sorted cells for sequencing of the TCRbeta CDR3 region. The immunoSEQ Assay was used to sequence the TCRbeta CDR3 regions. Entries here come from immuneACCESS through TCRdb and include only in-frame sequences with V and J called. Some clones fail to appear in such tables; in the studies checked, an unresolved V gene covers under half of the shortfall, and the cause of the remainder is unknown. The sample table records more than 65,000 clones; 85% of these occur just once. 5% to 7% of the sample rests with the top ten. The source of this sequence is an adult with an advanced solid tumor such as melanoma, head and neck, liver or kidney cancer. The rearranged chain carries TRBV27 and TRBJ2-1; the central 8 bases match TRBD2. Sample: CD4+ or CD8+ T cells sorted from blood, taken in a trial of the OX40 agonist ivuxolimab. The bases are TGTGCCAGCGGAAAACGGTCCAGCGGGGGTTCTTCCTACAATGAGCAGTTCTTC. This sequence encodes CASGKRSSGGSSYNEQFF.